This T cell receptor beta chain is from a study of read filtering for tumor transcriptome and immune sequencing. In the study overall: Among patients, roughly 17 were male and about 15 female, aged about 47 to 85 (mean approximately 64). Revised staging placed eight or nine patients in R-ISS I, approximately 16 in II, 6 or 7 in III.

The CDR3 length is 13 residues. Trimming removed 3 bases at V and 0 bases at J, with 4 bases between. CDR1 LGHDT and CDR2 YNNKEL come from the germline V gene (reference sequence). This library used around 0.4 ug RNA and molecular barcoded adaptors spanning alpha/delta and beta/gamma chains. MiXCR, applied by TCRdb to the reads, yields one record per CDR3 protein. The table has tens of thousands of distinct CDR3 sequences, about 12% seen once. This clonotype was found many times. Sequenced material: a population of CD138-negative cells sorted from bone marrow. This receptor was obtained from a donor aged 40 or older with multiple myeloma. This sequence joins TRBV3-1 and TRBJ2-3; D unclear. The CDR3 is CASSHLSTDTQYF. The CDR3 DNA reads as TGTGCCAGCAGCCACCTTAGCACAGATACGCAGTATTTT.